The source of this T cell receptor (beta chain) is a study of CD8 T cells in Susac syndrome (dated by TCRdb to the late 2010s). About the study as a whole: The study used repertoire sequencing to test whether antigen drove CD8+ T cell activation and differentiation in Susac syndrome.

High-throughput TCR beta sequencing profiled peripheral blood CD8+ and CD4+ T cells from healthy donors, Susac syndrome patients and multiple sclerosis patients. Multiple sclerosis controls were treatment-naive patients with stable or active relapsing-remitting disease fulfilling revised McDonald criteria. Bulk CD8+ and CD4+ T cells were purified by magnetic negative isolation, while CD8+ TEMRA cells were enriched using FACS. Blood was drawn into EDTA tubes, processed within 24 hours, and PBMCs were isolated by density gradient centrifugation. PBMCs destined for TCR sequencing were cryopreserved in liquid nitrogen and later thawed in a 37 °C water bath. The sorted or isolated CD4+, CD8+ and CD8+ TEMRA cells had a purity of 90% or higher. CDR1 MNHEY and CDR2 SVGEGT were looked up in the germline V gene. V gives up 8 bases and J gives up 1 base, and the segment between their germline ends measures 17 bases. Spanning cysteine to phenylalanine, the CDR3 consists of 15 amino acids. The CDR3 DNA has 45 bases and is translated from base 1.

Findings and caveats that apply to the study as a whole: The study acknowledged that relatively few individuals were included in the TCR sequencing and HLA analysis.

RNA was extracted using the RNeasy kit, and roughly 0.45 to 1 ug of the RNA was reverse transcribed with random hexamers. TCR beta CDR3 regions were amplified with the immunoSEQ multiplex PCR assay covering 54 Vbeta and 13 Jbeta segments. PCR amplification bias was corrected by using a synthetic template baseline for primer optimization and computational correction. As for how the authors treated the data: Reads were annotated to V, D and J genes according to IMGT and were analyzed with immunoSEQ Analyzer, with only productive sequences retained. Clonality was calculated as one minus the Shannon entropy normalized by log2 of the number of productive unique sequences. Public and private clones were assessed among the 100 most prevalent clones of each patient and control. Clones were defined as Susac-specific if absent from the healthy and MS cohorts, from 900 to 1,200 published viral clones and from other ImmuneACCESS disease sequences. TCRdb reprocessed the public reads (quality trimming at Q25 with fastp, clone calling with MiXCR) and kept in-frame beta chains. When rows share a CDR3 protein, they turn into one entry using the most common DNA and genes. The V and J calls reflect TCRdb's pipeline rather than the authors' work. In this sample the table shows a few hundred thousand distinct CDR3 sequences, about 90% of which occur a single time. The top ten clonotypes cover over 0.05% of the sample.

A remark on this clonotype: This clone's antigen is unknown. No much larger clone exists at a distance of one base, and base qualities are not known.

The sequence was collected from a human donor with multiple sclerosis. Rearrangement joined TRBV6-2 or TRBV6-3 to TRBJ1-1, and possibly TRBD1, on 5 matching bases. Sequencing was performed on CD4+ T cells from PBMCs. The CDR3 in this case is CASRNSGDGNTEAFF. The DNA sequence is TGTGCCAGCCGAAACTCGGGGGACGGGAACACTGAAGCTTTCTTT.